This T cell receptor beta chain was sequenced in a study of OX40 agonist ivuxolimab in advanced cancers. Study in general: Ivuxolimab, an antibody that agonizes OX40 (CD134), was administered to the patients. The study enrolled dose-escalation patients with hepatocellular carcinoma, melanoma, renal cell or head and neck cancer. The study's findings and limits: More expanded clones were seen, on average, in CD8+ T cells than in CD4+.

Trimming pared 0 bases from V and 2 bases from J, leaving 9 bases between. Germline V gene sequence: CDR1 SGHRS, CDR2 YFSETQ. The CDR3 is 15 amino acids. TCRdb's copy holds only in-frame clones and misses some; the assay was immunoSEQ multiplex PCR. The sample consists of fewer than 65,000 clones, about nine tenths of them appearing once. Collection of blood occurred at baseline, at cycle 4 day 1, and at cycle 7 day 1. Note on this clone: Antigen specificity is unknown.

This material consisted of CD4+ or CD8+ T cells sorted from blood, taken in a trial of the OX40 agonist ivuxolimab. J is TRBJ2-4 and V is TRBV5-1; D is perhaps TRBD1 or TRBD2 (5 bases each). This TCR was sampled from an adult with an advanced solid tumor such as melanoma, head and neck, liver or kidney cancer. The CDR3 nucleotides are TGCGCCAGCAGCTTGGATGGGGGAACCAAAAACATTCAGTACTTC. This translates into CASSLDGGTKNIQYF.